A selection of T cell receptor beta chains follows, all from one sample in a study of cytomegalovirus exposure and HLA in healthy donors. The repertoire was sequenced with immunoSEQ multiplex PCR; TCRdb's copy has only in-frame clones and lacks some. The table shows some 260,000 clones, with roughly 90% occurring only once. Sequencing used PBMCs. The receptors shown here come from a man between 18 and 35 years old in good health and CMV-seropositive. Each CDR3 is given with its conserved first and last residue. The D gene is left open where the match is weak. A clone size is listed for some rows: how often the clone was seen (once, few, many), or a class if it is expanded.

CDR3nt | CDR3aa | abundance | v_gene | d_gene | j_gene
TGTGCCAGCAGTTTCCAAGCAGGGGACATGAACACTGAAGCTTTCTTT | CASSFQAGDMNTEAFF | once | TRBV27 | . | TRBJ1-1
TGCGCCAGCAGCGGGAGACAGGGAACTGAAGCTTTCTTT | CASSGRQGTEAFF | . | TRBV5-1 | TRBD1 | TRBJ1-1
TGTGCCAGCAGCTTGCCCGGACGGGGTAGCGACTATGGCTACACCTTC | CASSLPGRGSDYGYTF | . | TRBV5-4 | . | TRBJ1-2
TGTGCCAGCAGCCACGAAGGGCAGGGGTACGAGCAGTACTTC | CASSHEGQGYEQYF | . | TRBV6-1 | . | TRBJ2-7
TGTGCCAGCAGCTTAGAGGCGGGGCAAGAGACCCAGTACTTC | CASSLEAGQETQYF | . | TRBV11-2 | . | TRBJ2-5
TGTGCCAGCACCAAAGGGAGGGAGCAGTTCTTC | CASTKGREQFF | . | TRBV6-5 | . | TRBJ2-1
TGCGCCAGCAGCTCGGGACCATACACTACTGAAGCTTTCTTT | CASSSGPYTTEAFF | . | TRBV5-1 | . | TRBJ1-1
TGTGCCAGCAGTTTGGAACAGATTCAAACCTACGAGCAGTACTTC | CASSLEQIQTYEQYF | once | TRBV2 | . | TRBJ2-7
TGCAGCGTCTACGGGACTAGCGGGGCTCGAAGCTCCTACGAGCAGTACTTC | CSVYGTSGARSSYEQYF | . | TRBV29-1 | TRBD2 | TRBJ2-7
TGCGCCAGCAGCTGGGGACAGGGTACCGGGGAGCTGTTTTTT | CASSWGQGTGELFF | . | TRBV5-1 | TRBD1 | TRBJ2-2
TGTGCCAGCAGAGACCCGGCGAACACTGAAGCTTTCTTT | CASRDPANTEAFF | . | TRBV6-5 | . | TRBJ1-1
TGTGCCAGCAGAACCAGTTGGGGAGGAAAGGGCTACACCTTC | CASRTSWGGKGYTF | few | TRBV2 | . | TRBJ1-2
TGTGCCAGCAGACCAAGTAGCACAGATACGCAGTATTTT | CASRPSSTDTQYF | . | TRBV6-6 | . | TRBJ2-3
TGTGCCAGCAGTTTAGAGGCTAGCGGGAGGGCCAGGAAAGAGCAGTACTTC | CASSLEASGRARKEQYF | . | TRBV28 | TRBD2 | TRBJ2-7
TGTGCCTCTTCACAGGGGTCCTCCTACGAGCAGTACTTC | CASSQGSSYEQYF | . | TRBV30 | TRBD1 | TRBJ2-7
TGTGCCAGCAGTCCGAGGGACAGGATCATGGGGCAGTACTTC | CASSPRDRIMGQYF | . | TRBV28 | TRBD1 | TRBJ2-7
TGTGCCAGCAGTGGGGGAAACTATGGCTACACCTTC | CASSGGNYGYTF | . | TRBV2 | . | TRBJ1-2
TGTGCCAGCAGCAAAACGGTACTCGGGACGGTGAACACTGAAGCTTTCTTT | CASSKTVLGTVNTEAFF | few | TRBV21-1 | . | TRBJ1-1
TGTGCCAGCAGCTTGGTGGAAAACGAGCAGTACTTC | CASSLVENEQYF | . | TRBV5-4 | . | TRBJ2-7
TGTGCCAGCAGTTTAGCAGATACGCAGTATTTT | CASSLADTQYF | few | TRBV28 | . | TRBJ2-3
TGTGCCACCCTAGATGGAAAGAACACCGGGGAGCTGTTTTTT | CATLDGKNTGELFF | . | TRBV19 | . | TRBJ2-2
TGTGCCAGCTCACCAATACTAGCGGGAAGCCAAGAGACCCAGTACTTC | CASSPILAGSQETQYF | once | TRBV18 | TRBD2 | TRBJ2-5
TGTGCCAGCAGCCAAGGGGGAGGGTCCTACAATGAGCAGTTCTTC | CASSQGGGSYNEQFF | . | TRBV4-2 | TRBD2 | TRBJ2-1
TGTGCCTGGAGTCAGGGGGCGGATCAGCCCCAGCATTTT | CAWSQGADQPQHF | . | TRBV30 | TRBD1 | TRBJ1-5
TGTGCCAGCAGGGCGGACATTAAAGACACTGAAGCTTTCTTT | CASRADIKDTEAFF | . | TRBV6-4 | . | TRBJ1-1
TGTGCCAGCACCCTTTCCGGGGATTCGTATGAGCAGTACTTC | CASTLSGDSYEQYF | once | TRBV27 | . | TRBJ2-7
TGTGCCACCAGCAGGAATGACAACTACGAGCAGTACTTC | CATSRNDNYEQYF | . | TRBV15 | . | TRBJ2-7
TGTGCCAGCAGCCCCTCCGACGGATTCTCCTACGAGCAGTACTTC | CASSPSDGFSYEQYF | . | TRBV9 | . | TRBJ2-7
TGTGCCACCAGCAGAGATGTCGCGGGAATTGGCACTGAAGCTTTCTTT | CATSRDVAGIGTEAFF | . | TRBV15 | . | TRBJ1-1
TGTGCCAGCAGTGGGAGGGGGCAGTACTTC | CASSGRGQYF | few | TRBV28 | TRBD2 | TRBJ2-7
TGTGCCAGCAGGCCGACTGTGTCGGGGAACATTCAGTACTTC | CASRPTVSGNIQYF | . | TRBV2 | . | TRBJ2-4
TGTGCCAGCAGTGACCCCGGGACTGGAAACACCATATATTTT | CASSDPGTGNTIYF | . | TRBV2 | . | TRBJ1-3
TGTGCCAGCAGCCCACGACAGGCGAACACCGGGGAGCTGTTTTTT | CASSPRQANTGELFF | . | TRBV27 | . | TRBJ2-2
TGTGCCAGCAGCTTAGAAATAGGGGGGGACTACGAGCAGTACTTC | CASSLEIGGDYEQYF | . | TRBV11-2 | . | TRBJ2-7
TGTGCCAGCAGTAGAGTCAATGAGCAGTTCTTC | CASSRVNEQFF | . | TRBV28 | . | TRBJ2-1
TGTGCCAGCAGCTTTGTGTCCCAAGGTTACCAAGAGACCCAGTACTTC | CASSFVSQGYQETQYF | . | TRBV7-9 | . | TRBJ2-5
TGTGCCAGCAGCACAGGTCCCGACACTGAAGCTTTCTTT | CASSTGPDTEAFF | . | TRBV2 | . | TRBJ1-1
TGCGCCAGCAGCCACCCGGGACGACGGGATGGCTACACCTTC | CASSHPGRRDGYTF | . | TRBV4-1 | . | TRBJ1-2
TGTGCCAGCAGGATAGACAGGGATCAGCCCCAGCATTTT | CASRIDRDQPQHF | . | TRBV7-8 | TRBD1 | TRBJ1-5
TGCGCCAGCAGCTTGGAAGGGCGGGGAGTCACTGAAGCTTTCTTT | CASSLEGRGVTEAFF | . | TRBV5-1 | . | TRBJ1-1